This T cell receptor (beta chain) was sequenced in a study of shared clonotypes between healthy human individuals. Study-wide context: Donors, aged 18 to 49, were a couple of women and a few men. Study-wide results and limits: Naive subsets generally had larger estimated richness than memory subsets. In the sorted subsets, rarefaction showed sequencing was incomplete despite large depth.

The assay was run at deep level. TCRdb keeps only in-frame clones here, not all; method: immunoSEQ multiplex PCR. The data contain 550,000 to 800,000 clones, 90% of them seen just once; the ten biggest clones take up less than 40%. Concerning this clone itself: Its antigen is still unknown.

Germline V gene data show CDR1 as MDHEN and CDR2 as SYDVKM. Trimming took 6 bases from V and 1 from J; bases not matched to a gene: 8. The CDR3 runs to 15 residues. This chain joins TRBV28 and TRBJ1-2; TRBD1 matches at 7 bases. This TCR derives from a man aged 18 to 29 in good health. Some clones in this sample may be carry-over from other donors' samples. The sample comprised memory CD8+ T cells from PBMCs. The subset was: CD45RO+ cells pooled with CCR7-negative TemRA cells. The chain's CDR3 is CASSGTWDSNYGYTF. The CDR3 DNA reads TGTGCCAGCAGCGGGACCTGGGACAGTAACTATGGCTACACCTTC.